This TCR beta chain was sequenced during a study of blood T cell repertoires in COVID-19. Study in general: COVID-19 samples collected from the United States, Italy and Spain covered acute and convalescent phases. PBMCs, B-cell-depleted T cells, or T cells were the source of the cDNA or gDNA that made up the material.

The germline V gene encodes CDR1 SNHLY and CDR2 FYNNEI. The CDR3 runs to 15 residues. Trimming removed 8 bases at V and 7 bases at J, with 18 bases between. Measured with immunoSEQ multiplex PCR; TCRdb has only the in-frame clones, and not every one. The sample records about 350,000 clones, approximately 89% being singletons. Followed longitudinally, the Seattle patients had been enrolled during active infection. Sequenced input: peripheral blood. The receptor's source is a woman aged 55-69 years with COVID-19, enrolled during active disease. V and J are TRBV2 and TRBJ1-6; perhaps TRBD1 as D (6 bases). The CDR3 spells CASYLTGTRNSPLHF. Written as DNA, the CDR3 is TGTGCCAGCTATCTAACTGGGACAAGGAATTCACCCCTCCACTTT.